The 19 T cell receptor beta chains presented below share a single source sample, sequenced in a study of cytomegalovirus exposure and HLA in healthy donors. Vbeta (60) and Jbeta (13) primers were used in the PCR. The assay was immunoSEQ multiplex PCR, and TCRdb's table has in-frame clones only and misses some. The sample carries some 120,000 clones, over 60% recorded once. The sample comprised PBMCs. The source is a man between 18 and 29 years old in good health and CMV-seronegative.

This clone was detected only once. CDR3 protein: CASSFGTGGRDEQFF. CDR3 nucleotide sequence: TGTGCCAGCAGCTTTGGGACAGGGGGCCGAGATGAGCAGTTCTTC. The V and J genes are TRBV7-9 and TRBJ2-1, with 12 bases matching TRBD1. Germline CDR1 and CDR2: SEHNR and FQNEAQ (reference sequence). The CDR3 spans 15 residues. V shed 3 bases, J shed 8 bases, and the junction held 5 bases outside the gene matches.

The DNA for the CDR3 is TGTGCCAGCAGAATGGGACAGGGGGACTATGGCTACACCTTC. Translated: CASRMGQGDYGYTF. This chain joins TRBV6-6 and TRBJ1-2; 11 bases are shared with TRBD1. V lost 6 bases to trimming and J lost 3 bases; unmatched junction nucleotides: 3. Germline lookup yields CDR1 MNHNY and CDR2 SVGAGI (reference sequence). The CDR3 loop spans 14 amino acids.

This clone was picked up one time. This rearrangement joins TRBV6-5 to TRBJ2-1, with 9 bases that match TRBD2. V lost 4 bases to trimming and J lost 10 bases; unmatched junction nucleotides: 2. Per the germline V gene, CDR1 is MNHEY and CDR2 is SVGAGI. The CDR3 runs to 12 residues. CDR3 residues: CASSLLAGEQFF. The DNA of the CDR3 is TGTGCCAGCAGTTTGCTAGCGGGAGAGCAGTTCTTC.

The chain uses TRBV5-4 and TRBJ2-2, with D maybe TRBD1 (5 bases). Germline lookup yields CDR1 SGHNT and CDR2 YYREEE (reference sequence). This CDR3 region has 16 residues. Trimming removed 10 bases at V and 2 bases at J, with 21 bases between. CDR3 DNA sequence: TGTGCCTTTTTACTCCACAGGAACAAAAACACCGGGGAGCTGTTTTTT. Protein sequence: CAFLLHRNKNTGELFF.

The chain recombines TRBV5-1 with TRBJ2-3; 9 positions match TRBD1. CDR3 length: 14 residues. The V gene end was trimmed by 4 bases and the J gene end by 6 bases; junction bases not matched to a gene: 6. Per germline, CDR1 SGHRS and CDR2 YFSETQ. In nucleotides, the CDR3 is TGCGCCAGCAGCCCGGGGACAGGGAGTGATACGCAGTATTTT. Its protein is CASSPGTGSDTQYF.

Comments on this clone: This specimen includes other DNA sequences encoding the same CDR3. The chain recombines TRBV15 with TRBJ1-2; D is ambiguous. Germline V gives CDR1 LNHNV, CDR2 YYDKDF (reference sequence). The ends were cut back, 2 bases at V and 5 bases at J, with 9 bases in the middle. CDR3 size: 13 residues. CDR3 residues: CATSRPSEYGYTF. CDR3 nucleotide sequence: TGTGCCACCAGCAGACCCTCGGAGTATGGCTACACCTTC.

This clone was found once. V and J are TRBV7-9 and TRBJ2-3, with D possibly matching TRBD2 (6 bases). CDR1 and CDR2 (germline): SEHNR, FQNEAQ (reference sequence). V gave up 10 bases and J gave up 5 bases, with 13 bases separating them. The CDR3 consists of 12 residues. CDR3 region: CATTGVGDTQYF. CDR3 nucleotide sequence: TGTGCCACAACGGGAGTGGGAGATACGCAGTATTTT.

This chain connects TRBV7-2 to TRBJ2-2, with 7 bases lining up with TRBD1. Germline V gene lookup returns CDR1 SGHTA and CDR2 FQGNSA. Unmatched junction bases numbered 8, after V lost 5 bases and J lost 5 bases. The CDR3 is 15 amino acids. The CDR3 DNA reads TGTGCCAGCAGCCATAGACAGGGTAGGACCGGGGAGCTGTTTTTT. Protein: CASSHRQGRTGELFF.

This clone was seen just once. The V gene is TRBV4-1, the J gene TRBJ1-2; 9 bases are shared with TRBD1. Unmatched junction bases numbered 10, after V lost 3 bases and J lost 8 bases. Germline V gene sequence: CDR1 MGHRA, CDR2 YSYEKL. The CDR3 is 15 amino acids. CDR3 amino acids: CASSQGQGPVRGYTF. In nucleotides, the CDR3 is TGCGCCAGCAGCCAGGGACAGGGCCCTGTTAGGGGCTACACCTTC.

V gene TRBV6-1 combines with J gene TRBJ2-7, with D maybe TRBD1 (7 bases). Trimming stripped 4 bases from V and 2 bases from J, with 12 bases between. The CDR3 spans 14 residues. CDR1 and CDR2 from the germline V gene are MNHNS and SASEGT. CDR3 region: CASSVQGEAYEQYF. The DNA of the CDR3 is TGTGCCAGCAGTGTCCAGGGGGAGGCCTACGAGCAGTACTTC.

The rearrangement joins TRBV6-5 to TRBJ2-1, with 9 bases fitting TRBD2. This CDR3 has 15 residues. J gave up 4 bases and V 7 bases, and 8 bases lay outside the gene matches. Germline CDR1 is MNHEY and CDR2 is SVGAGI. Here the CDR3 DNA reads TGTGCCAGCACCTTCGGGACTAGCAGTTACAATGAGCAGTTCTTC. It encodes CASTFGTSSYNEQFF.

The table lists this clone with a count of one. This chain joins TRBV27 and TRBJ2-2; 9 bases align to TRBD2. The CDR3 is 16 amino acids. V lost 2 bases, J lost 1 base, and 2 bases stayed unmatched. CDR1 and CDR2 from the germline V gene are MNHEY and SMNVEV (reference sequence). The CDR3 region is CASSLLAGMNTGELFF. The CDR3 DNA reads TGTGCCAGCAGTTTACTAGCGGGAATGAACACCGGGGAGCTGTTTTTT.

The chain carries TRBV9 and TRBJ2-3, with 11 nucleotides matching TRBD2. J was trimmed by 8 bases and V by 3 bases; bases with no gene match: 29. Looked up from germline, CDR1 is SGDLS and CDR2 is YYNGEE. This CDR3 region has 22 residues. The CDR3 loop reads CASSGPTEDQRLAGWGWGTQYF. CDR3 in DNA: TGTGCCAGCAGCGGCCCGACGGAGGACCAGAGACTAGCGGGGTGGGGTTGGGGTACGCAGTATTTT.

V and J are TRBV7-2 and TRBJ1-1; TRBD1 agrees at 11 bases. Unmatched junction bases numbered 3, after V lost 1 base and J lost 5 bases. The CDR3 length is 15 residues. From germline, CDR1 is SGHTA and CDR2 FQGNSA. The CDR3 loop is CASSLVRDRGTEAFF. The CDR3 coding sequence is TGTGCCAGCAGCTTAGTAAGGGACAGGGGGACTGAAGCTTTCTTT.

The chain uses TRBV30 and TRBJ1-1; the D is unclear. Germline loops: CDR1 GTSNPN, CDR2 SVGIG (reference sequence). This CDR3 is 12 amino acids long. Trimming cost V 3 bases and J 3 bases, with 8 bases left between them. For the CDR3, the DNA is TGTGCCTGGAGATACCGGGACACTGAAGCTTTCTTT. Translating it yields CAWRYRDTEAFF.

The V call is TRBV5-4, the J call TRBJ2-7; perhaps TRBD2 as D (6 bases). Trimming pared 0 bases from V and 2 bases from J, leaving 9 bases between. The V gene's germline CDR1 is SGHNT and CDR2 YYREEE (reference sequence). This CDR3 has 14 residues. The chain's CDR3 is CASSLEAGPYEQYF. The CDR3 coding sequence is TGTGCCAGCAGCTTGGAAGCGGGCCCCTACGAGCAGTACTTC.

The chain carries TRBV11-2 and TRBJ2-1, with TRBD2 identical over 8 bases. Germline CDR1 SGHAT, CDR2 FQNNGV. V shed 0 bases and J 3 bases; nucleotides not matched to a gene: 1. The CDR3 has 15 amino acids. CDR3 residues: CASSLEAGDYNEQFF. Written as DNA, the CDR3 is TGTGCCAGCAGCTTAGAAGCGGGAGACTACAATGAGCAGTTCTTC.

Here the CDR3 reads CASSLRDWEQFF. The CDR3 nucleotides are TGTGCCAGCAGCTTGAGAGATTGGGAGCAGTTCTTC. The chain combines TRBV5-6 with TRBJ2-1; D gene uncertain. The CDR3 spans 12 residues. Per germline, CDR1 SGHDT and CDR2 YYEEEE. V was clipped by 1 base and J by 10 bases, with 9 bases between them.

The V and J genes are TRBV7-9 and TRBJ1-2, with D unresolved. This CDR3 is built from 13 residues. Trimming removed 7 bases from V and 4 bases from J, with 13 bases in between. The germline CDR1 and CDR2 sequences are SEHNR and FQNEAQ (reference sequence). In DNA form, the CDR3 reads TGTGCCAGCATGGGAGGGTGGTTCTATGGCTACACCTTC. It encodes CASMGGWFYGYTF.